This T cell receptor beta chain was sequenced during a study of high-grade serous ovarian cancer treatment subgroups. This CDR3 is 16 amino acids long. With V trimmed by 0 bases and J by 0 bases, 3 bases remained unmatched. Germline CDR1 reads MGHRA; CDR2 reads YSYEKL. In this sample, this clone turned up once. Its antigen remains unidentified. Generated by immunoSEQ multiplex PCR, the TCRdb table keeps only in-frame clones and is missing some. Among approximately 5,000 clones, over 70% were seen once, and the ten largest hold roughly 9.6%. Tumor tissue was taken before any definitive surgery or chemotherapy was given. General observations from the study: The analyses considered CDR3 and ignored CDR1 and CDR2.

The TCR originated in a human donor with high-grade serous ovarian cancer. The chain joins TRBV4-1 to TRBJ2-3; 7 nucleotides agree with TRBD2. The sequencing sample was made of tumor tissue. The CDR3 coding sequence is TGCGCCAGCAGCCAAGAGGGAGGGAGTAGCACAGATACGCAGTATTTT. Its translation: CASSQEGGSSTDTQYF.